The T cell receptor beta chain under discussion was sequenced for a study of blood T cell repertoires in COVID-19. Study context: COVID-19 samples, acute and convalescent, were from the United States, Italy and Spain.

As originally analysed: Nucleated cell number was recorded as an estimate derived from reference gene primer amplification. Repertoires were generated with immunoSEQ multiplex PCR, while TCRdb's copy carries only in-frame clones and drops some. V and J calls and clone size are as listed in that table; D and trimming were resolved from the DNA. The sample consists of about 70,000 clones, around 78% of them appearing once. The sequence was collected from a human donor in a cohort sampled during active COVID-19. Material: peripheral blood.

CDR3 nucleotides: TGTGCCTGGAGTCGACGGGAGAGAAGCGAGCAGTACTTC. Translation: CAWSRRERSEQYF. The genes are TRBV30 and TRBJ2-7, with TRBD2 as a possible D gene (6 bases). V was trimmed by 2 bases and J by 6 bases, leaving 14 bases between them. The CDR3 covers 13 residues. Germline CDR1 is GTSNPN and CDR2 is SVGIG (reference sequence).